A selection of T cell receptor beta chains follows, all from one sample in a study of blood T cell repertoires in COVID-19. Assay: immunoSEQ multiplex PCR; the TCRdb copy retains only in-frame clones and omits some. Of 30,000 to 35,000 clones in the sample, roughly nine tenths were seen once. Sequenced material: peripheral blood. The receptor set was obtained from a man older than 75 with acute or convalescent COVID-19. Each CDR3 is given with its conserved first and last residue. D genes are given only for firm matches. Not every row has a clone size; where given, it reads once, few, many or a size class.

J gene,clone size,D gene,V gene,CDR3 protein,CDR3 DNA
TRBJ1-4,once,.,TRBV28,CASTPHGEKLFF,TGTGCCAGCACTCCCCACGGGGAAAAACTGTTTTTT
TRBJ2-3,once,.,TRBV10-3,CAIRLTGLGADTQYF,TGTGCCATCAGGTTAACAGGGCTCGGGGCAGATACGCAGTATTTT
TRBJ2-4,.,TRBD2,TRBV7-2,CASSLEGGPKNIQYF,TGTGCCAGCAGCTTAGAGGGAGGGCCTAAAAACATTCAGTACTTC
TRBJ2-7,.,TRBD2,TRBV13,CASSSRTSGTLEQYF,TGTGCCAGCAGCTCCCGGACTAGCGGGACCCTCGAGCAGTACTTC
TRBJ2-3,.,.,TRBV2,CATQSTGAIDTQYF,TGTGCCACTCAATCTACGGGAGCAATAGATACGCAGTATTTT
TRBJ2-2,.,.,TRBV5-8,CASSPAPPARVSGELFF,TGTGCCAGCAGCCCCGCTCCCCCCGCCAGGGTGTCCGGGGAGCTGTTTTTT
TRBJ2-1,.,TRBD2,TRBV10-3,CAISESTSHEQFF,TGTGCCATCAGTGAGTCGACTAGCCATGAGCAGTTCTTC
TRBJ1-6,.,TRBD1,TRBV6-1,CASSEVGTGDSPLHF,TGTGCCAGCAGTGAAGTCGGGACAGGGGACTCACCCCTCCACTTT
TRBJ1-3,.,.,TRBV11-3,CASSRLGALPGNTIYF,TGTGCCAGCAGCAGACTTGGGGCCCTCCCTGGAAACACCATATATTTT
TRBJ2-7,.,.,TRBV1,CTSSQESLGLAGGPPDEQYF,TGCACCAGCAGCCAAGAGTCGTTGGGACTAGCGGGAGGGCCCCCAGACGAGCAGTACTTC
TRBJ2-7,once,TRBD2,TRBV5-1,CASSLAPLGGGYEQYF,TGCGCCAGCAGCTTGGCCCCACTCGGGGGGGGCTACGAGCAGTACTTC
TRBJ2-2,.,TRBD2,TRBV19,CASSTQGTRNTGELFF,TGTGCCAGTAGTACCCAGGGGACTAGGAACACCGGGGAGCTGTTTTTT